The clone carrying this TCR beta chain showed up just a few times. Antigen: not known. This entry comes from a study of beta chain features in type 1 diabetes. Overall study: Researchers looked at about 110 million sorted cells across all samples. Whole-study results and caveats: VDJ junctions in type 1 diabetes patients carried more deletions and fewer insertions. When Type 1 diabetes patients were examined, their TCRB CDR3s proved moderately but significantly shorter in all four CD4+ subsets.

A single heparinised draw of approximately 0.12 L on average was taken per donor. A CD45RO/CCR7/CD25/CD127/CD95/CD27 panel sorted naive, central memory, regulatory and stem cell-like memory CD4+ cells. Isolated RNA was reverse transcribed in full, so expressed TCRB transcripts were sequenced. Assay: immunoSEQ multiplex PCR; the TCRdb copy retains only in-frame clones and omits some. This sample has 640,000 or so clones, with around 15% found just once. V was pared by 0 bases and J by 0 bases, with 12 bases between. Germline V gives CDR1 MRHNA, CDR2 SNTAGT. The CDR3 is 16 residues long. Sample: naive CD4+ T cells from blood. V and J are TRBV6-4 and TRBJ2-7; the D gene is possibly TRBD2 (5 bases). The TCR comes from a man aged 18 to 30 with type 1 diabetes. Here the CDR3 reads CASSDSTSGISYEQYF. CDR3 bases: TGTGCCAGCAGTGACTCGACGTCCGGGATCTCCTACGAGCAGTACTTC.